Below, 21 T cell receptor beta chains from the same sample are listed, as sequenced in a study of T-cell memory formation after mild COVID-19. One entry per CDR3 protein results from TCRdb running MiXCR on the 5' RACE reads. Of 110,000 to 150,000 distinct CDR3 sequences in the sample, roughly 24% are singletons; the top ten hold roughly 24%. Sequencing was performed on PBMCs or a T cell subset sorted from them (not recorded which). The receptors originated from an adult woman who had mild COVID-19 (a few samples of this study predate the infection). Cell type and time point are not known.

The V gene is TRBV7-9, the J gene TRBJ1-5; D not resolved. V was cut by 5 bases and J by 5 bases, with 16 bases left in between. The CDR3 length is 15 residues. Looked up from germline, CDR1 is SEHNR and CDR2 is FQNEAQ (reference sequence). CDR3 protein: CASSVSSNGHQPQHF. The CDR3 region has the DNA TGTGCCAGCAGCGTCTCTTCCAACGGACATCAGCCCCAGCATTTT.

The V gene is TRBV5-6, the J gene TRBJ2-1; D gene unclear. CDR1 and CDR2 from the germline V gene are SGHDT and YYEEEE. The germline V and J ends were trimmed by 5 bases and 10 bases, with 16 bases remaining between them. CDR3 length: 13 residues. The CDR3 DNA sequence: TGTGCCAGCAGTAGAGGTAGCCGGAGCGAGCAGTTCTTC. Its protein is CASSRGSRSEQFF.

Here the CDR3 DNA reads TGTGCCAGCAGCTTGTTGGAGGAGAATGAAAAACTGTTTTTT. It is translated as CASSLLEENEKLFF. The rearrangement uses TRBV7-9 and TRBJ1-4; unclear D gene. This CDR3 is built from 14 residues. Germline lookup yields CDR1 SEHNR and CDR2 FQNEAQ (reference sequence). Trimming pared 3 bases from V and 5 bases from J, leaving 10 bases between.

In DNA form, the CDR3 reads TGCGCCAGCAGCCAAGTCATGTGGGATACGCAGTATTTT. This gives the protein CASSQVMWDTQYF. V is TRBV4-1 and J is TRBJ2-3; D not resolved. In germline, CDR1 is MGHRA, CDR2 YSYEKL. The ends were cut back, 1 base at V and 6 bases at J, with 8 bases in the middle. This CDR3 contains 13 residues.

This rearrangement joins TRBV27 to TRBJ1-2; TRBD1 matches at 8 bases. V lost 6 bases and J lost 3; bases outside the gene matches: 6. The CDR3 spans 14 residues. Germline values: CDR1 MNHEY, CDR2 SMNVEV (reference sequence). The CDR3 loop reads CASSPGGQDYGYTF. The CDR3, as DNA: TGTGCCAGCAGCCCAGGGGGACAGGACTATGGCTACACCTTC.

This clonotype came up once. The chain has TRBV13 and TRBJ1-4, with 9 bases lining up with TRBD1. The V and J ends lost 4 bases and 5 bases, in that order; junction bases with no gene match: 5. Germline values: CDR1 PRHDT, CDR2 FYEKMQ (reference sequence). The CDR3 sequence is 15 residues long. The CDR3 reads CASSYGGQGNEKLFF. The CDR3, as DNA: TGTGCCAGCAGCTATGGGGGACAGGGAAATGAAAAACTGTTTTTT.

This sequence joins TRBV12-3 or TRBV12-4 and TRBJ1-1; the D is unclear. V lost 3 bases and J 7 bases, leaving 9 bases between the germline ends. CDR3 length equals 12 residues. The CDR3 DNA is TGTGCCAGCAGTTTCCGGATAGGTGAAGCTTTCTTT. It is translated as CASSFRIGEAFF.

The sample holds a few counts of this clonotype. V gene TRBV28 combines with J gene TRBJ2-7; D is perhaps TRBD1 (6 bases). The germline gives CDR1 MDHEN, CDR2 SYDVKM. This CDR3 has 16 amino acids. V lost 5 bases, J lost 4 bases, and 21 bases lay in between. The CDR3 sequence: CASSKQVGARVYEQYF. CDR3 bases: TGTGCCAGCAGTAAACAGGTGGGGGCACGGGTTTACGAGCAGTACTTC.

This clonotype has a handful of counts. V is TRBV15 and J is TRBJ2-1; D assignment may be TRBD1 or TRBD2 (5 bases each). The germline V and J ends were trimmed by 4 bases and 7 bases, with 11 bases remaining between them. The CDR3 sequence is 13 residues long. Germline V CDR1 and CDR2: LNHNV, YYDKDF (reference sequence). This CDR3 is CATSIGARNEQFF. The CDR3 coding sequence is TGTGCCACCAGCATCGGGGCTAGGAATGAGCAGTTCTTC.

The V call is TRBV2, the J call TRBJ2-7; D perhaps matches TRBD1 (5 bases). The CDR3 runs to 14 residues. V lost 4 bases and J 3 bases, leaving 13 bases between the germline ends. Germline CDR1 reads SNHLY; CDR2 reads FYNNEI. The CDR3: CASSAPHDSYEQYF. The CDR3 DNA reads TGTGCCAGCAGTGCCCCCCACGACAGCTACGAGCAGTACTTC.

The sample holds a few counts of this clonotype. The J gene is TRBJ2-7, the V gene TRBV7-6, with unresolved D. CDR3 length: 16 residues. The germline V gene has CDR1 SGHVS and CDR2 FNYEAQ. V lost 0 bases and J lost 5, with 17 bases in between. The CDR3 coding sequence is TGTGCCAGCAGCTTAGCTGGCGGATTGGTTCCCCACGAGCAGTACTTC. It encodes CASSLAGGLVPHEQYF.

V usage is TRBV9 and J usage is TRBJ2-5; TRBD1 or TRBD2 may be the D gene (5 bases each). The CDR3 covers 14 residues. Germline CDR1 reads SGDLS; CDR2 reads YYNGEE. V was clipped by 3 bases and J by 2 bases, with 11 bases between them. In DNA form, the CDR3 reads TGTGCCAGCAGCGCGGGACCCCAGCAAGAGACCCAGTACTTC. It yields the protein CASSAGPQQETQYF.

This clonotype showed up just a few times. The rearrangement links TRBV20-1 to TRBJ2-1, with D hard to call. V was pared by 1 base and J by 6 bases, with 10 bases between. The CDR3 is made up of 13 amino acids. CDR1 is DFQATT, CDR2 SNEGSKA, per germline (reference sequence). CDR3 sequence: CSARGDLGNEQFF. Here the CDR3 DNA reads TGCAGTGCTAGAGGGGATTTGGGCAATGAGCAGTTCTTC.

The chain recombines TRBV5-1 with TRBJ1-2, with D maybe TRBD1 (5 bases). V was pared by 0 bases and J by 7 bases, with 7 bases between. The CDR3 runs to 12 residues. Looked up from germline, CDR1 is SGHRS and CDR2 is YFSETQ. CDR3 in amino acids: CASSLAGTGYTF. The CDR3 DNA reads as TGCGCCAGCAGCTTGGCAGGGACTGGCTACACCTTC.

This clonotype was picked up a small number of times. The chain recombines TRBV4-1 with TRBJ2-7; the D gene is possibly TRBD2 (6 bases). Deletions cut 3 bases from V and 2 bases from J, with 17 bases between. CDR1 and CDR2 from the germline V gene are MGHRA and YSYEKL. The CDR3 sequence is 16 residues long. The CDR3 spells CASSQTQAGETYEQYF. The CDR3 DNA is TGCGCCAGCAGCCAGACTCAAGCGGGCGAAACCTACGAGCAGTACTTC.

The rearrangement uses TRBV18 and TRBJ2-1; D possibly matches TRBD1 or TRBD2 (5 bases each). CDR1 and CDR2 (germline): KGHSH, LQKENI. This CDR3 spans 15 amino acids. The V end lost 0 bases, the J end lost 12 bases, and 18 bases lay between the germline ends. The CDR3 loop reads CASSPPGRDPWRQFF. In DNA, the CDR3 is TGTGCCAGCTCACCACCGGGACGGGACCCTTGGAGGCAGTTCTTC. Supplemented by reference TRBV18 and TRBJ2-1, the full variable domain reads NAGVMQNPRHLVRRRGQEARLRCSPMKGHSHVYWYRQLPEEGLKFMVYLQKENIIDESGMPKERFSAEFPKEGPSILRIQQVVRGDSAAYFCASSPPGRDPWRQFFGPGTRLTVL.

Details on this clonotype: The junction does not match germline at one end; this may be a read error. The rearrangement uses TRBV4-2 and TRBJ2-5; TRBD1 agrees at 8 bases. Per the germline V gene, CDR1 is LGHNA and CDR2 is YNFKEQ. This CDR3 contains 16 residues. Written as DNA, the CDR3 is TGTGCCAGCATCCAAGAGGGGGACAGGCCCCAAGAGACCCAGTACTTC. It encodes CASIQEGDRPQETQYF.

This chain connects TRBV15 to TRBJ1-5; no firm D call. The germline V and J ends were trimmed by 0 bases and 2 bases, with 11 bases remaining between them. CDR3 length: 16 residues. Germline CDR1 and CDR2: LNHNV and YYDKDF (reference sequence). The CDR3 DNA follows: TGTGCCACCAGCAGAGATATGGCACGGGGCAATCAGCCCCAGCATTTT. Protein: CATSRDMARGNQPQHF.

The chain carries TRBV11-2 and TRBJ2-7; D perhaps matches TRBD2 (6 bases). V lost 5 bases, J lost 3 bases, and 14 bases lay in between. Germline CDR1 is SGHAT and CDR2 is FQNNGV. This CDR3 has 14 residues. CDR3 DNA: TGTGCCAGCAGCCTGGGACTTATGGGCTACGAGCAGTACTTC. This codes for CASSLGLMGYEQYF.

The J gene is TRBJ1-4, the V gene TRBV15; D uncertain. The germline CDR1 and CDR2 sequences are LNHNV and YYDKDF (reference sequence). This CDR3 region has 15 residues. V lost 0 bases to trimming and J lost 4 bases, with 9 bases between them. The CDR3 reads CATSRDLGINEKLFF. The CDR3 DNA follows: TGTGCCACCAGCAGAGATCTAGGAATTAATGAAAAACTGTTTTTT.

The chain joins TRBV19 to TRBJ1-4, with no clear D. The CDR3 is 16 residues long. The V and J ends lost 5 bases and 4 bases respectively, with 17 bases between them. The germline V gene encodes CDR1 LNHDA and CDR2 SQIVND (reference sequence). CDR3 amino acids: CASSPTAAPFNEKLFF. The CDR3 DNA sequence: TGTGCCAGTAGTCCAACGGCCGCACCCTTTAATGAAAAACTGTTTTTT.